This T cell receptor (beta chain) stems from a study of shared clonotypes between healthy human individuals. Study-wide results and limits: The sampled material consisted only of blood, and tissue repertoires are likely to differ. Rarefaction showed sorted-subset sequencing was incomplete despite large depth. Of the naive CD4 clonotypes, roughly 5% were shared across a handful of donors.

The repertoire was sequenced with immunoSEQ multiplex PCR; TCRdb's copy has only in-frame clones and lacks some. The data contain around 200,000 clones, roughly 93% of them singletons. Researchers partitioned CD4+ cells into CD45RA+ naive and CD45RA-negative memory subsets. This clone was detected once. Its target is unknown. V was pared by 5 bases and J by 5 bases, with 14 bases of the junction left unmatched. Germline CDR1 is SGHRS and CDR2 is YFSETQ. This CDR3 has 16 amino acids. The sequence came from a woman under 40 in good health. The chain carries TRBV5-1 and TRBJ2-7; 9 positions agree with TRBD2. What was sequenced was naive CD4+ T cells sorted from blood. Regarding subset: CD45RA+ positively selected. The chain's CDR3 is CASRYQTGTSLHEQYF. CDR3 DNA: TGCGCCAGCAGATATCAGACAGGGACTAGCTTACACGAGCAGTACTTC.